Shown below are 26 T cell receptor beta chains from a single sample sequenced in a study of CD8 T cells in Susac syndrome. Random hexamers were used to reverse transcribe about 0.45 to 1 ug of RNA. TCRdb re-analysed the immunoSEQ multiplex PCR reads in MiXCR, keeping a single row per CDR3 protein. The profile covers hundreds of thousands of distinct CDR3 sequences, with 85% to 95% appearing a single time and 0.082% taken by the ten largest. Sequencing input: CD4+ T cells from PBMCs. All receptors come from a human donor with multiple sclerosis.

The chain uses TRBV6-5 and TRBJ2-3, with TRBD2 as a possible D gene (6 bases). Germline V CDR1 and CDR2: MNHEY, SVGAGI. The CDR3 spans 16 residues. Trimming cost V 3 bases and J 0 bases, with 13 bases left between them. The CDR3 reads CASSYLRGDSTDTQYF. CDR3 coding DNA: TGTGCCAGCAGTTATTTGCGCGGGGACAGCACAGATACGCAGTATTTT.

V usage is TRBV29-1 and J usage is TRBJ1-2; D ambiguous. The CDR3 contains 12 residues. CDR1 is SQVTM, CDR2 ANQGSEA, per germline. Trimming left V 4 bases short and J 1 base short, with 7 bases between. CDR3 in amino acids: CSVAQINYGYTF. Here the CDR3 DNA reads TGCAGCGTTGCGCAGATTAACTATGGCTACACCTTC.

The gene calls are TRBV20-1 and TRBJ2-3; 11 bases fit TRBD2. Germline CDR1 DFQATT, CDR2 SNEGSKA (reference sequence). The ends lost 0 bases at V and 0 bases at J; junction bases unmatched: 8. This CDR3 is 18 amino acids long. In nucleotides, the CDR3 is TGCAGTGCTAGAGATCGGCCTAGCGGGGGGCGAAGCACAGATACGCAGTATTTT. Translating gives CSARDRPSGGRSTDTQYF.

The J gene is TRBJ2-5, the V gene TRBV7-2; TRBD2 agrees at 8 bases. The germline V gene has CDR1 SGHTA and CDR2 FQGNSA. This CDR3 has 15 amino acids. After removal of 4 bases from V and 4 bases from J, the junction contained 8 bases not matched to a gene. CDR3 protein: CASSWTGGGAETQYF. The CDR3 nucleotides read TGTGCCAGCAGCTGGACCGGGGGGGGCGCAGAGACCCAGTACTTC. The whole variable domain, filled in from reference TRBV7-2 and TRBJ2-5, reads GAGVSQSPSNKVTEKGKDVELRCDPISGHTALYWYRQSLGQGLEFLIYFQGNSAPDKSGLPSDRFSAERTGGSVSTLTIQRTQQEDSAVYLCASSWTGGGAETQYFGPGTRLLVL.

The CDR3 loop is CASSVRLDNEQFF. CDR3 coding DNA: TGTGCCAGCAGTGTGAGACTGGACAATGAGCAGTTCTTC. The J gene is TRBJ2-1, the V gene TRBV6-4; D call uncertain. CDR3 size: 13 residues. Germline V lookup: CDR1 MRHNA, CDR2 SNTAGT. Deletions cut 4 bases from V and 5 bases from J, with 9 bases between.

V gene TRBV6-1 combines with J gene TRBJ1-2; D gene uncertain. CDR1 MNHNS and CDR2 SASEGT come from the germline V gene. The CDR3 sequence is 16 residues long. Trimming shortened V by 10 bases and J by 4 bases, and 25 bases separated the two germline ends. The CDR3 DNA sequence: TGTGCCACCTCCCTCGCAAGATCAGGTGTCGGCTATGGCTACACCTTC. Its translation is CATSLARSGVGYGYTF.

This clonotype appeared once. This CDR3 is CSVEGGSSYTF. The CDR3 DNA reads TGCAGCGTTGAAGGGGGGTCGAGCTACACCTTC. The rearrangement joins TRBV29-1 to TRBJ1-2; a possible D gene is TRBD1 (5 bases). This CDR3 region has 11 residues. Germline V gene lookup returns CDR1 SQVTM and CDR2 ANQGSEA. V was clipped by 1 base and J by 9 bases, with 9 bases between them.

The chain uses TRBV20-1 and TRBJ2-7, with D perhaps TRBD1 or TRBD2 (5 bases each). Germline CDR1 is DFQATT and CDR2 is SNEGSKA (reference sequence). CDR3 length: 14 amino acids. V lost 5 bases, J lost 7 bases, and 21 bases lay in between. DNA for the CDR3: TGCAGTGCTTCCCCCCGGGGCCATAAACAGGAGCAGTACTTC. Protein: CSASPRGHKQEQYF.

V usage is TRBV30 and J usage is TRBJ2-3; 10 bases map to TRBD2. The CDR3 is 16 amino acids. V lost 4 bases, J lost 8 bases, and 15 bases stayed unmatched. CDR1 and CDR2 (germline): GTSNPN, SVGIG (reference sequence). The CDR3: CAWTPPTSGLPGTQYF. The CDR3 DNA reads as TGTGCCTGGACCCCCCCGACTAGCGGGCTCCCCGGTACGCAGTATTTT.

The rearrangement uses TRBV20-1 and TRBJ2-1, with 11 bases aligning to TRBD2. Germline CDR1 DFQATT, CDR2 SNEGSKA (reference sequence). The CDR3 is 14 residues long. The V segment lost 6 bases and the J segment 6 bases; nucleotides outside the gene matches: 7. The CDR3 coding sequence is TGCAGTGCATATACTAGCGGGGGAGGCAATGAGCAGTTCTTC. Amino acid sequence: CSAYTSGGGNEQFF.

A remark on this clonotype: One end of the junction fails to match germline, which may point to a read error. The gene calls are TRBV9 and TRBJ1-6, with a tentative D call TRBD1 (5 bases). The V gene's germline CDR1 is SGDLS and CDR2 YYNGEE. The CDR3 sequence is 15 residues long. The chain's CDR3 is CAGSGDGVYNSPLHF. CDR3 bases: TGTGCCGGCAGCGGGGACGGCGTGTATAATTCACCCCTCCACTTT.

The V call is TRBV5-4, the J call TRBJ2-7; D remains ambiguous. V was clipped by 5 bases and J by 1 base, with 10 bases between them. The CDR3 loop spans 13 amino acids. Germline-derived CDR1 and CDR2 are SGHNT and YYREEE (reference sequence). In DNA, the CDR3 is TGTGCCAGCAGGATCCTCGGGTCCTACGAGCAGTACGTC. Translating it yields CASRILGSYEQYV.

CDR3: CSAAIPGGYTQYF. CDR3 nucleotide sequence: TGCAGTGCCGCAATTCCGGGGGGGTATACGCAGTATTTT. The chain employs TRBV20-1 and TRBJ2-3; 8 bases are shared with TRBD2. Germline CDR1 is DFQATT and CDR2 is SNEGSKA (reference sequence). The CDR3 loop spans 13 amino acids. V was pared by 6 bases and J by 7 bases, with 9 bases of the junction left unmatched.

The J gene is TRBJ2-7, the V gene TRBV29-1; no definite D call. The CDR3 is made up of 12 amino acids. The germline V gene encodes CDR1 SQVTM and CDR2 ANQGSEA. Trimming left V 4 bases short and J 2 bases short, with 9 bases between. This CDR3 reads CSVATVAYEQYF. DNA for the CDR3: TGCAGCGTTGCAACAGTCGCCTACGAGCAGTACTTC.

The gene calls are TRBV7-9 and TRBJ1-2; 9 bases line up with TRBD1. CDR3 size: 16 residues. J was trimmed by 8 bases and V by 1 base; bases with no gene match: 11. CDR1 and CDR2 (germline): SEHNR, FQNEAQ (reference sequence). CDR3 amino acids: CASSLVYGQGIGGYTF. The CDR3 DNA sequence: TGTGCCAGCAGCTTAGTTTATGGACAGGGGATCGGGGGCTACACCTTC.

The rearrangement uses TRBV5-1 and TRBJ2-3; D is unclear. Per germline, CDR1 SGHRS and CDR2 YFSETQ. Trimming removed 0 bases from V and 2 bases from J, with 7 bases in between. The CDR3 is 14 residues long. The CDR3 coding sequence is TGCGCCAGCAGCTTGGGGCCACCCACAGATACGCAGTATTTT. Its translation is CASSLGPPTDTQYF.

The rearrangement uses TRBV20-1 and TRBJ2-3, with a tentative D call TRBD2 (6 bases). The CDR3 runs 15 residues. CDR1 and CDR2 from the germline V gene are DFQATT and SNEGSKA (reference sequence). Trimming pared 5 bases from V and 0 bases from J, leaving 15 bases between. DNA of the CDR3: TGCAGTGCTCTGAATAGCGGAGGTAGCACAGATACGCAGTATTTT. Translating gives CSALNSGGSTDTQYF.

This chain links TRBV20-1 with TRBJ1-5; D is unresolved. CDR1 is DFQATT and CDR2 is SNEGSKA in the germline V gene (reference sequence). The CDR3 has 12 residues. Trimming cost V 7 bases and J 4 bases, with 11 bases left between them. The CDR3 here is CSVQSSNQPQHF. The CDR3 DNA is TGCAGTGTTCAGTCATCTAATCAGCCCCAGCATTTT.

The gene calls are TRBV9 and TRBJ2-5, with TRBD1 matching over 9 bases. The junction had 4 bases not matched to a gene; V was cut back by 4 bases and J by 3 bases. The CDR3 sequence is 14 residues long. The germline V gene has CDR1 SGDLS and CDR2 YYNGEE. The CDR3 DNA reads TGTGCCAGCAGCACCCGACAGGGGGAAGAGACCCAGTACTTC. As protein: CASSTRQGEETQYF.

This chain uses TRBV29-1 with TRBJ2-2, with 9 bases identical to TRBD2. The CDR3 extends over 16 amino acids. The V gene end was trimmed by 7 bases and the J gene end by 1 base; junction bases not matched to a gene: 10. Germline lookup yields CDR1 SQVTM and CDR2 ANQGSEA. CDR3 sequence (DNA): TGCAGCGCCCGGGCCATTAGCGGGGGGAACACCGGGGAGCTGTTTTTT. As protein: CSARAISGGNTGELFF.

V gene TRBV7-9 combines with J gene TRBJ2-1; D is possibly TRBD2 (6 bases). The CDR3 covers 13 residues. Looked up from germline, CDR1 is SEHNR and CDR2 is FQNEAQ (reference sequence). Trimming left V 2 bases short and J 7 bases short, with 9 bases between. CDR3 region: CASSLSGRNEQFF. For the CDR3, the DNA is TGTGCCAGCAGCTTATCGGGGAGGAATGAGCAGTTCTTC.

The chain employs TRBV20-1 and TRBJ2-3; 8 bases fit TRBD1. Germline values: CDR1 DFQATT, CDR2 SNEGSKA (reference sequence). The CDR3 totals 14 residues. V dropped 3 bases and J dropped 6; count of bases not matched to a gene: 8. The CDR3 here is CSASSRGLRDTQYF. The CDR3 DNA reads as TGCAGTGCTAGCAGCAGGGGGCTTAGGGATACGCAGTATTTT.

The V and J genes are TRBV5-1 and TRBJ1-1, with D uncertain. Germline V gives CDR1 SGHRS, CDR2 YFSETQ. The CDR3 extends over 14 amino acids. Trimming shortened V by 1 base and J by 1 base, and 8 bases separated the two germline ends. The CDR3 is CASSLTGQNTEAFF. CDR3 nucleotides: TGCGCCAGCAGCTTGACCGGGCAGAACACTGAAGCTTTCTTT.

The chain is built from TRBV20-1 and TRBJ2-5; 8 bases match TRBD2. The CDR3 contains 12 residues. Germline V CDR1 and CDR2: DFQATT, SNEGSKA (reference sequence). V lost 5 bases, J lost 5 bases, and 4 bases stayed unmatched. DNA of the CDR3: TGCAGTGCTTCGGGACTAGGGGAGACCCAGTACTTC. It yields the protein CSASGLGETQYF.

The V and J genes are TRBV20-1 and TRBJ2-3; D may be TRBD2 (5 bases). Per the germline V gene, CDR1 is DFQATT and CDR2 is SNEGSKA (reference sequence). This CDR3 contains 13 residues. V lost 4 bases, J lost 4 bases, and 12 bases lay in between. Here the CDR3 DNA reads TGCAGTGCTATTGGTAGCGACGCAGATACGCAGTATTTT. Its translation is CSAIGSDADTQYF.

This chain uses TRBV20-1 with TRBJ1-2; D is perhaps TRBD1 (5 bases). Germline CDR1 DFQATT, CDR2 SNEGSKA (reference sequence). Trimming cost V 2 bases and J 5 bases, with 12 bases left between them. There are 13 residues in the CDR3. DNA of the CDR3: TGCAGTGCTAGATTCGGGACTCAATATGGCTACACCTTC. Translation: CSARFGTQYGYTF.